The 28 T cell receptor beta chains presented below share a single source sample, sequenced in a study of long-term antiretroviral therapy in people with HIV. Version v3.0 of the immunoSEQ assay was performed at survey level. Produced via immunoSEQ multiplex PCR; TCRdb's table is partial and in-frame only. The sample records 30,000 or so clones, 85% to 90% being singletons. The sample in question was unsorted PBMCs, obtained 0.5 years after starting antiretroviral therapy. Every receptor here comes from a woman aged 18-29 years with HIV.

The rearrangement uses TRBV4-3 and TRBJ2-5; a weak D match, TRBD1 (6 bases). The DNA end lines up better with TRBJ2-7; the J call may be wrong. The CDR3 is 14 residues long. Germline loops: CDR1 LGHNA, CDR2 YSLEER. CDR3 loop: CASSQAGVAYEQYF. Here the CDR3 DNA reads TGCGCCAGCAGCCAAGCAGGGGTAGCCTACGAGCAGTACTTC.

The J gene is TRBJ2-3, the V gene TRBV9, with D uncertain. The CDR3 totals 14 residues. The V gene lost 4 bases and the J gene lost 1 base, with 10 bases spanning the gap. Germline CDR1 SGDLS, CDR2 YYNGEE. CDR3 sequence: CASSPAGRTDTQYF. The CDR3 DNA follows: TGTGCCAGCAGCCCCGCTGGGCGCACAGATACGCAGTATTTT.

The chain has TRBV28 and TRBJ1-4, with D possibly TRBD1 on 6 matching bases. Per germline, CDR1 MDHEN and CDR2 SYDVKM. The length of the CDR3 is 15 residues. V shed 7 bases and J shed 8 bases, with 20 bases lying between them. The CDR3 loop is CASTRRGGLGEKLFF. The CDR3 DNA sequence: TGTGCCAGCACCAGGCGAGGGGGGCTGGGCGAAAAACTGTTTTTT.

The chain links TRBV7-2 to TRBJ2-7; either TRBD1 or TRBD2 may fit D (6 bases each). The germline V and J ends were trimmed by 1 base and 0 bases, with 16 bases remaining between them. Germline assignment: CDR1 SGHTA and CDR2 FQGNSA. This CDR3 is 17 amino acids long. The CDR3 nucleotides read TGTGCCAGCAGCTTAGGGGGGCCGGGGGCGGTCTCCTACGAGCAGTACTTC. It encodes CASSLGGPGAVSYEQYF.

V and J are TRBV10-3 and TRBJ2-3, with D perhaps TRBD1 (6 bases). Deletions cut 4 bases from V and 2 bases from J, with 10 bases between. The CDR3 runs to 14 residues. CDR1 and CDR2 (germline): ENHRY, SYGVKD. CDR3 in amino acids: CAISGGQDTDTQYF. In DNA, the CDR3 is TGTGCCATCAGTGGGGGGCAGGACACAGATACGCAGTATTTT.

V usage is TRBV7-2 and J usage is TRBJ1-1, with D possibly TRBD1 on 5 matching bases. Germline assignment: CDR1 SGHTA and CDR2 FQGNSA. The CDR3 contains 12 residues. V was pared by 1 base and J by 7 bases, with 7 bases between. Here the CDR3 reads CASSLVDSEAFF. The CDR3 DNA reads TGTGCCAGCAGCTTAGTAGACAGTGAAGCTTTCTTT.

The CDR3 protein is CASSLAAGRVDQQFF. The CDR3 DNA reads TGTGCCAGCAGCTTAGCGGCGGGGAGGGTCGACCAGCAGTTCTTC. This chain uses TRBV7-9 with TRBJ2-1; 7 bases are a match to TRBD2. J gave up 11 bases and V 0 bases, and 10 bases lay outside the gene matches. CDR1 and CDR2 from the germline V gene are SEHNR and FQNEAQ (reference sequence). The CDR3 has 15 residues.

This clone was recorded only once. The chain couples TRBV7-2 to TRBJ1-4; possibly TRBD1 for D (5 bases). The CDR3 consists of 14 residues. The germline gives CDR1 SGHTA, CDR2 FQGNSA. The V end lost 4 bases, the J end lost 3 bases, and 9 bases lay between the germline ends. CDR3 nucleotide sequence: TGTGCCAGCAGCTCAGGGTGGGCTAATGAAAAACTGTTTTTT. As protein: CASSSGWANEKLFF.

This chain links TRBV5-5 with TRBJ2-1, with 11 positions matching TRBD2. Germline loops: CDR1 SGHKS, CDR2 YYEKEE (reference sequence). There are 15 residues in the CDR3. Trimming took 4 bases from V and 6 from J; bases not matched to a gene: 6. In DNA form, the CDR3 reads TGTGCCAGCAGCATACTAGCGGGAGATTCCAATGAGCAGTTCTTC. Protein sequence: CASSILAGDSNEQFF.

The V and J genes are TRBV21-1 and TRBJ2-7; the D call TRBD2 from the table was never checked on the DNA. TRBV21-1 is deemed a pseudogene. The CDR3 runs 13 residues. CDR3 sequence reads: CASSKVLSEKQYF. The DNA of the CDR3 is TGTGCCAGCAGCAAAGTCTTAAGCGAAAAGCAGTACTTC.

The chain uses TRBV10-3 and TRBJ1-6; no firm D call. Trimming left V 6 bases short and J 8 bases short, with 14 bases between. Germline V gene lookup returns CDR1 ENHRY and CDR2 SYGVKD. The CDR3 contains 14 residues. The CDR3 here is CAISTGFLDSPLHF. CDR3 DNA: TGTGCCATCAGCACGGGGTTTTTGGATTCACCCCTCCACTTT.

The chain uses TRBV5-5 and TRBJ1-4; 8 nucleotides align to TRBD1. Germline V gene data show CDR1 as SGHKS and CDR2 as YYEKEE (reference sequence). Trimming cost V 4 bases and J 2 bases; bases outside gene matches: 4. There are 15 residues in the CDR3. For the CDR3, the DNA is TGTGCCAGCAGCGCCAGGGGGCAGACTAATGAAAAACTGTTTTTT. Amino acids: CASSARGQTNEKLFF.

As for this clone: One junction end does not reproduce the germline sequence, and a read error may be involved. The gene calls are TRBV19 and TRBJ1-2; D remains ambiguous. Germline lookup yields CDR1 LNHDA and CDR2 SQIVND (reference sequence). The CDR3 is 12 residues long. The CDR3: CASSIKTVAIAF. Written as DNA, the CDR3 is TGTGCCAGTAGTATAAAGACTGTTGCTATCGCCTTC. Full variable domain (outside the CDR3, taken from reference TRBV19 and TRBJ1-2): DGGITQSPKYLFRKEGQNVTLSCEQNLNHDAMYWYRQDPGQGLRLIYYSQIVNDFQKGDIAEGYSVSREKKESFPLTVTSAQKNPTAFYLCASSIKTVAIAFGSGTRLTVV.

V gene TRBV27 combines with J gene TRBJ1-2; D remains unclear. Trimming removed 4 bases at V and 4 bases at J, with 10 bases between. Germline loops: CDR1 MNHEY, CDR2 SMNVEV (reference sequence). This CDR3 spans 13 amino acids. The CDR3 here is CASSSWSRYGYTF. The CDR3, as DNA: TGTGCCAGCAGTTCGTGGTCCCGCTATGGCTACACCTTC.

The CDR3 reads CASSRGGRENGELFF. Written as DNA, the CDR3 is TGCGCCAGCAGCCGCGGCGGGAGAGAGAACGGGGAGCTGTTTTTT. The V and J genes are TRBV4-3 and TRBJ2-2; 7 bases align to TRBD2. Germline assignment: CDR1 LGHNA and CDR2 YSLEER. J gave up 7 bases and V 4 bases, and 9 bases lay outside the gene matches. The CDR3 consists of 15 residues.

The CDR3 DNA follows: TGTGCCAGCAGTTTAACAAGACAGGTCAGAGAAAAACTGTTTTTT. Its translation is CASSLTRQVREKLFF. V and J are TRBV28 and TRBJ1-4, with a tentative D call TRBD1 (6 bases). This CDR3 comprises 15 residues. V was cut by 2 bases and J by 8 bases, with 15 bases left in between. CDR1 MDHEN and CDR2 SYDVKM come from the germline V gene.

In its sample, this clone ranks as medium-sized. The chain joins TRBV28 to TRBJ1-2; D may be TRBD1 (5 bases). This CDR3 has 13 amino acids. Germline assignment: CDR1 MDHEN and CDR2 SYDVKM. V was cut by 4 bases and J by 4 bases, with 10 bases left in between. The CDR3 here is CASSYGGSYGYTF. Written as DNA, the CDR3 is TGTGCCAGCAGTTACGGGGGTTCCTATGGCTACACCTTC.

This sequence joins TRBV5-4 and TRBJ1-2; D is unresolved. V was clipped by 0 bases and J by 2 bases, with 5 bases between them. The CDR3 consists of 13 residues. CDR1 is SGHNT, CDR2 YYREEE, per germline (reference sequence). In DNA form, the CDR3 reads TGTGCCAGCAGCTTGGCCTCCAACTATGGCTACACCTTC. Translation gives CASSLASNYGYTF.

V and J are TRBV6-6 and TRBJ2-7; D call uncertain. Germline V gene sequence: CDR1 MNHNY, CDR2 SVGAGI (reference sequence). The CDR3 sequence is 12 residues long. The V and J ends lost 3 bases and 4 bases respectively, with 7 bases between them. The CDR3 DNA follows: TGTGCCAGCAGTTATGGCCTTTACGAGCAGTACTTC. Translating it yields CASSYGLYEQYF.

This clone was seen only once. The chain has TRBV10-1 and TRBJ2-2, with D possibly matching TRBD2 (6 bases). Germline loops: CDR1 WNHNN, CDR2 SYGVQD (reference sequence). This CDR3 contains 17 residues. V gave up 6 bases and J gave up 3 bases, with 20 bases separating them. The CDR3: CASRGSGPSADTGELFF. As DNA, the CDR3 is TGCGCCAGCAGGGGTAGCGGACCGAGTGCGGACACCGGGGAGCTGTTTTTT.

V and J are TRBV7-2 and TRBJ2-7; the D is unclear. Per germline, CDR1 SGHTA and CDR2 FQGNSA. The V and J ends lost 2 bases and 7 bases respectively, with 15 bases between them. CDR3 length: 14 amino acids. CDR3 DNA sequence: TGTGCCAGCAGCTTACAAAGGACGCTACAGGAGCAGTACTTC. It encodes CASSLQRTLQEQYF.

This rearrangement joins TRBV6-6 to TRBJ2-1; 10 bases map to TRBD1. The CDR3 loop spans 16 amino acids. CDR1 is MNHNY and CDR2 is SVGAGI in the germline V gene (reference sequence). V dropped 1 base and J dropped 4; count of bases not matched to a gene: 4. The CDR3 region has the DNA TGTGCCAGCAGTTACTACGGGACAGGGGCTTACAATGAGCAGTTCTTC. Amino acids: CASSYYGTGAYNEQFF.

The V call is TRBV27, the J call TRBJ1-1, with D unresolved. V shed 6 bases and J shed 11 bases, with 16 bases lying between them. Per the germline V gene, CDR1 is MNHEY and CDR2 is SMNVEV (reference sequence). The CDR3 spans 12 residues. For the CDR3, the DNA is TGTGCCAGCAGCTTGGGTGGGCGGGTTGCTTTCTTT. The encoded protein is CASSLGGRVAFF.

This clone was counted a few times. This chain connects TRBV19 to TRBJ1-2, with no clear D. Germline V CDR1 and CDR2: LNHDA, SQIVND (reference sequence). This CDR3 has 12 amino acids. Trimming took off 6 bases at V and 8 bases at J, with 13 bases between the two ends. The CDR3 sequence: CASRIASGGYTF. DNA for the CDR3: TGTGCCAGTAGAATCGCTTCGGGCGGCTACACCTTC. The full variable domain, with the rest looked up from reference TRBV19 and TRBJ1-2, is DGGITQSPKYLFRKEGQNVTLSCEQNLNHDAMYWYRQDPGQGLRLIYYSQIVNDFQKGDIAEGYSVSREKKESFPLTVTSAQKNPTAFYLCASRIASGGYTFGSGTRLTVV.

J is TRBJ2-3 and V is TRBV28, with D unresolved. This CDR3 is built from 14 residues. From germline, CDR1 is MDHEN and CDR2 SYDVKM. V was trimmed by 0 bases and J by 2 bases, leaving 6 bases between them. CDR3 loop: CASSLWSDTDTQYF. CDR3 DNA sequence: TGTGCCAGCAGTTTATGGTCGGACACAGATACGCAGTATTTT.

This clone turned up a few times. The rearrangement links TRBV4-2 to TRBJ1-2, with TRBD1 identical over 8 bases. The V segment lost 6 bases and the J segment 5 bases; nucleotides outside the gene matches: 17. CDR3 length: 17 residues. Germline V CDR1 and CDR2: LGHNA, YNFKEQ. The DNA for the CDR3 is TGTGCCAGCAGTCCTACTGACAGGGGAGGGTTGGATTATGGCTACACCTTC. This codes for CASSPTDRGGLDYGYTF.

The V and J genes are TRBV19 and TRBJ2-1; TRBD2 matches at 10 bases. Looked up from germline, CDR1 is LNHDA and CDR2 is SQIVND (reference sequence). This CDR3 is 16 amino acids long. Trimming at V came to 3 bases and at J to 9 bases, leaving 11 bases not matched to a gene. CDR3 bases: TGTGCCAGTAGTATTAAAGCGGGAGGGCCCAGCGTTGAGCAGTTCTTC. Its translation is CASSIKAGGPSVEQFF.

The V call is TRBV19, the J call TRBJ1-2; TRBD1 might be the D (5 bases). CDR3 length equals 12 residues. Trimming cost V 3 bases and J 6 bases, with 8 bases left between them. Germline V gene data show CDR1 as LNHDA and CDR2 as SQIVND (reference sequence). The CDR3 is CASSMLGDGYTF. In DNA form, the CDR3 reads TGTGCCAGTAGTATGTTAGGGGATGGCTACACCTTC.